The rows below give T cell receptor beta chains drawn from one sample of a study of T cell repertoires in cytomegalovirus infection. One entry per CDR3 protein results from TCRdb running MiXCR on the reads. In the table there are some 940,000 distinct CDR3 sequences, approximately 32% of which are singletons. The antigens for these receptors are not known. The sequencing here drew on cultured CD8+ T cells from PBMCs, taken from culture after CMV antigen stimulation. These receptors were taken from a human donor in good health (CMV status not recorded). Some clones in this sample may be carry-over from other donors' samples. The CDR3 runs from the conserved cysteine through the conserved F or W. D genes are given only for firm matches. Expanded clones are given a class, and other clones once, few, many or no size at all.

v_gene: TRBV12-5; d_gene: .; j_gene: TRBJ2-1; abundance: .; CDR3nt: TGTGCTAGTGGATTCAGCTCCTACAATGAGCAGTTCTTC; CDR3aa: CASGFSSYNEQFF
v_gene: TRBV6-5; d_gene: TRBD2; j_gene: TRBJ2-2; abundance: .; CDR3nt: TGTGCCAGCAGTTACCTAGCGGGGGGGCCGGGCACCGGGGAGCTGTTTTTT; CDR3aa: CASSYLAGGPGTGELFF
v_gene: TRBV13; d_gene: TRBD2; j_gene: TRBJ2-1; abundance: .; CDR3nt: TGTGCCAGCAGCTCCCTTCGGGGGGGGCAATACAATGAGCAGTTCTTC; CDR3aa: CASSSLRGGQYNEQFF
v_gene: TRBV7-2; d_gene: .; j_gene: TRBJ1-5; abundance: many; CDR3nt: TGTGCCAGCAGCCAATCGACGGCCCATCAGCCCCAGCATTTT; CDR3aa: CASSQSTAHQPQHF
v_gene: TRBV14; d_gene: .; j_gene: TRBJ1-1; abundance: .; CDR3nt: TGTGCCAGCAGCCAATTCCCCAACACTGAAGCTTTCTTT; CDR3aa: CASSQFPNTEAFF
v_gene: TRBV27; d_gene: TRBD1; j_gene: TRBJ2-3; abundance: .; CDR3nt: TGTGCCAGCAGTTTATCTGGGACAGGGGCGCGGCATGGAGATACGCAGTATTTT; CDR3aa: CASSLSGTGARHGDTQYF
v_gene: TRBV7-2; d_gene: .; j_gene: TRBJ1-2; abundance: .; CDR3nt: TGTGCCAGCAGCACCCTCGGAGGGGTTGGCTACACCTTC; CDR3aa: CASSTLGGVGYTF
v_gene: TRBV28; d_gene: .; j_gene: TRBJ2-1; abundance: many; CDR3nt: TGTGCCAGCAGTTCCACCACAGGCCTACCTCTCACTGGATCTGGGAATGAGCAGTTCTTC; CDR3aa: CASSSTTGLPLTGSGNEQFF
v_gene: TRBV29-1; d_gene: .; j_gene: TRBJ1-1; abundance: once; CDR3nt: TGCAGCACGTACACGAACACTGAAGCTTTCTTT; CDR3aa: CSTYTNTEAFF
v_gene: TRBV25-1; d_gene: .; j_gene: TRBJ1-1; abundance: few; CDR3nt: TGTGCCAGCACCGGATCCGGAGGGCCTGAAGCTTTCTTT; CDR3aa: CASTGSGGPEAFF
v_gene: TRBV6-2/TRBV6-3; d_gene: .; j_gene: TRBJ2-3; abundance: .; CDR3nt: TGTGCCAGCTGGGGTAGCGTGAAGGATACGCAGTATTTT; CDR3aa: CASWGSVKDTQYF
v_gene: TRBV7-9; d_gene: TRBD1; j_gene: TRBJ1-2; abundance: .; CDR3nt: TGTGCCAGCAGCCCTCATGTAGGGACAGACTATGGCTACACCTTC; CDR3aa: CASSPHVGTDYGYTF
v_gene: TRBV4-1; d_gene: .; j_gene: TRBJ1-2; abundance: .; CDR3nt: TGCGCCAGCACCGGCCTAGGGAACTGTGGCTACACCTTC; CDR3aa: CASTGLGNCGYTF
v_gene: TRBV28; d_gene: .; j_gene: TRBJ1-6; abundance: few; CDR3nt: TGTGCCAGCAGCCGACTATTGAGCTCCTATAATTCACCCCTCCACTTT; CDR3aa: CASSRLLSSYNSPLHF
v_gene: TRBV3-1; d_gene: .; j_gene: TRBJ1-2; abundance: .; CDR3nt: TGTGCCAGCAGCCAAGAAAACAGGCTCTACACCTTC; CDR3aa: CASSQENRLYTF
v_gene: TRBV6-2/TRBV6-3; d_gene: .; j_gene: TRBJ1-1; abundance: .; CDR3nt: TGTGCCAGCAGTGATCTCCGATTCAAGAACACTGAAGCTTTCTTT; CDR3aa: CASSDLRFKNTEAFF
v_gene: TRBV4-1; d_gene: .; j_gene: TRBJ1-6; abundance: .; CDR3nt: TGCGCCAGCAGCCAGTTCAGGCGGGCGGATTCACCCCTCCACTTT; CDR3aa: CASSQFRRADSPLHF
v_gene: TRBV7-2; d_gene: .; j_gene: TRBJ2-2; abundance: many; CDR3nt: TGTGCCAGCAGCCCTCGAGGGGCCGGGGAGCTGTTTTTT; CDR3aa: CASSPRGAGELFF
v_gene: TRBV12-3/TRBV12-4; d_gene: .; j_gene: TRBJ1-1; abundance: few; CDR3nt: TGTGCCAGCAAGGACGCTGTGGCCACTGAAGCTTTCTTT; CDR3aa: CASKDAVATEAFF
v_gene: TRBV19; d_gene: TRBD2; j_gene: TRBJ2-1; abundance: few; CDR3nt: TGTGCCAGTGTAGCCGGGACTAGCGGTTACAATGAGCAGTTCTTC; CDR3aa: CASVAGTSGYNEQFF
v_gene: TRBV7-2; d_gene: .; j_gene: TRBJ2-2; abundance: many; CDR3nt: TGTGCCAGCAGCCCTCTCGGGGAGCTGTTTTTT; CDR3aa: CASSPLGELFF
v_gene: TRBV27; d_gene: .; j_gene: TRBJ1-2; abundance: .; CDR3nt: TGTGCCAGCAACCCCAGGGGTGAGGACTATGGCTACACCTTC; CDR3aa: CASNPRGEDYGYTF
v_gene: TRBV6-6; d_gene: TRBD1; j_gene: TRBJ1-5; abundance: few; CDR3nt: TGTGCCAGCAAAATACCCGGGACAGAGAACGGCAATCAGCCCCAGCATTTT; CDR3aa: CASKIPGTENGNQPQHF
v_gene: TRBV7-8; d_gene: TRBD1; j_gene: TRBJ2-2; abundance: few; CDR3nt: TGTGCCAGCATCATCTCCGGGACAGGCGGGACCGGGGAGCTGTTTTTT; CDR3aa: CASIISGTGGTGELFF
v_gene: TRBV29-1; d_gene: .; j_gene: TRBJ1-5; abundance: .; CDR3nt: TGCAGCGTTGGCAATCAGCCCCAGCATTTT; CDR3aa: CSVGNQPQHF
v_gene: TRBV6-6; d_gene: .; j_gene: TRBJ1-2; abundance: .; CDR3nt: TGTGCCAGCAGTTTTCATCCAGATAACTATGGCTACACCTTC; CDR3aa: CASSFHPDNYGYTF
v_gene: TRBV29-1; d_gene: .; j_gene: TRBJ2-7; abundance: few; CDR3nt: TGCAGCGTTGAAGGGCAGGGTCGTCCCGACTTC; CDR3aa: CSVEGQGRPDF
v_gene: TRBV7-9; d_gene: TRBD1; j_gene: TRBJ1-5; abundance: .; CDR3nt: TGTGCCAGCAGCCCATCAACAGGGGCCCTCAATCAGCCCCAGCATTTT; CDR3aa: CASSPSTGALNQPQHF
v_gene: TRBV20-1; d_gene: TRBD1; j_gene: TRBJ1-1; abundance: few; CDR3nt: TGCAGTGCTAGAGATCAGGGGGGAACCGGGTTTGGCACTGAAGCTTTCTTT; CDR3aa: CSARDQGGTGFGTEAFF
v_gene: TRBV11-2; d_gene: .; j_gene: TRBJ1-1; abundance: few; CDR3nt: TGTGCCAGCAGCTTTGGGGAAAGGCCTTTCTTT; CDR3aa: CASSFGERPFF
v_gene: TRBV27; d_gene: TRBD1; j_gene: TRBJ2-7; abundance: few; CDR3nt: TGTGCCAGCAGTTCGATCCGGGACAGGTTTTCCGAGCAGTACTTC; CDR3aa: CASSSIRDRFSEQYF
v_gene: TRBV27; d_gene: TRBD2; j_gene: TRBJ2-1; abundance: .; CDR3nt: TGTGCCAGCAGTTTATCTTCGCGGGGGGGCCGCGGACCATACAATGAGCAGTTCTTC; CDR3aa: CASSLSSRGGRGPYNEQFF
v_gene: TRBV5-4; d_gene: .; j_gene: TRBJ1-1; abundance: .; CDR3nt: TGTGCCAGCATCAACAGTGGCTCTGAAGCTTTCTTT; CDR3aa: CASINSGSEAFF
v_gene: TRBV5-1; d_gene: .; j_gene: TRBJ1-1; abundance: .; CDR3nt: TGCGCCAGCAGCTTGGTCGGATGGGGCACTGAAGCTTTCTTT; CDR3aa: CASSLVGWGTEAFF